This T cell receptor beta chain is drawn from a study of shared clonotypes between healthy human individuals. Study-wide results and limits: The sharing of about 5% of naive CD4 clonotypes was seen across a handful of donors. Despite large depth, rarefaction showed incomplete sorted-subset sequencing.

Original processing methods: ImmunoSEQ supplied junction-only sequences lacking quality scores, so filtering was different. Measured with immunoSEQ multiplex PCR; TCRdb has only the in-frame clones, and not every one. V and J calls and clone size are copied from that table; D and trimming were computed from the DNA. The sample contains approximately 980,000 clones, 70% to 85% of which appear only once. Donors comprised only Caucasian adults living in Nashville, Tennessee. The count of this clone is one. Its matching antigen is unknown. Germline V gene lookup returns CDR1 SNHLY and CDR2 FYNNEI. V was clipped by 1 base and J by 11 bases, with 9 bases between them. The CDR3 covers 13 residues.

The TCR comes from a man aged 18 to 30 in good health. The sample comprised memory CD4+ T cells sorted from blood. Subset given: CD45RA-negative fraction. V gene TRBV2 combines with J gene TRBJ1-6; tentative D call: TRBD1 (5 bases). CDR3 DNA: TGTGCCAGCAGTGAAGAAGTGGGGGCACCCCTCCACTTT. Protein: CASSEEVGAPLHF.